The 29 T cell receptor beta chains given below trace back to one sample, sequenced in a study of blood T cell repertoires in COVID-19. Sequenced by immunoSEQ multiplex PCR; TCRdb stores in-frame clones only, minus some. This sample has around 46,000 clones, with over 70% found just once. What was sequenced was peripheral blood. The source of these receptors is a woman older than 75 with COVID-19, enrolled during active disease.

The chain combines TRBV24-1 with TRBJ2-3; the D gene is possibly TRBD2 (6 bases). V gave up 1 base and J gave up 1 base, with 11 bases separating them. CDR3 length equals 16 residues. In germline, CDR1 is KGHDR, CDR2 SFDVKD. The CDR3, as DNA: TGTGCCACCAGTGATTTTGGGGGGACCGGCACAGATACGCAGTATTTT. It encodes CATSDFGGTGTDTQYF.

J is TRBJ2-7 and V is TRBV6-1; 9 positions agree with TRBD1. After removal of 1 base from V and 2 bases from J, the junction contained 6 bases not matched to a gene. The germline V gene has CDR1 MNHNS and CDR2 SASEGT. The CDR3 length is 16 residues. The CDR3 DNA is TGTGCCAGCAGTGAAGGAATTGGGACAGGGACCTACGAGCAGTACTTC. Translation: CASSEGIGTGTYEQYF.

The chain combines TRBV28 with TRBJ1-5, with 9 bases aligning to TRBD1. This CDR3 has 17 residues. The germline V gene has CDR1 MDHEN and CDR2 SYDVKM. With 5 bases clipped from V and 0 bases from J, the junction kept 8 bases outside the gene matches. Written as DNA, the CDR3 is TGTGCCAGCAGTCTTACAGGGGGCGCATTTAGCAATCAGCCCCAGCATTTT. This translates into CASSLTGGAFSNQPQHF.

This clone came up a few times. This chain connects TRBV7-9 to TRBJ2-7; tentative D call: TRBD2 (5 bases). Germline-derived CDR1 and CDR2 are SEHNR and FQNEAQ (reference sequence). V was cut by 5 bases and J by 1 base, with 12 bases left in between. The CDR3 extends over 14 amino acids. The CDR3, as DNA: TGTGCCAGCAGCAACGTCGGGATATCCTACGAGCAGTACTTC. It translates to CASSNVGISYEQYF.

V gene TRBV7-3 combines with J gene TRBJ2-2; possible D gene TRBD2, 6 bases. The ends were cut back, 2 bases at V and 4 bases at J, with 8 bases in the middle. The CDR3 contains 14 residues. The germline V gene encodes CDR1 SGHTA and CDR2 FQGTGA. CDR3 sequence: CASSLFGGTGELFF. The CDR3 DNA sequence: TGTGCCAGCAGCTTATTCGGGGGCACCGGGGAGCTGTTTTTT.

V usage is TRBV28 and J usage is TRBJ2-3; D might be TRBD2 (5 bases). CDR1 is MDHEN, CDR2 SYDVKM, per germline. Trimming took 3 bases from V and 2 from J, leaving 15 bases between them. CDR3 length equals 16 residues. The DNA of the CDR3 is TGTGCCAGCAGTTTCGGTGGGAGCGCCTTCACAGATACGCAGTATTTT. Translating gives CASSFGGSAFTDTQYF.

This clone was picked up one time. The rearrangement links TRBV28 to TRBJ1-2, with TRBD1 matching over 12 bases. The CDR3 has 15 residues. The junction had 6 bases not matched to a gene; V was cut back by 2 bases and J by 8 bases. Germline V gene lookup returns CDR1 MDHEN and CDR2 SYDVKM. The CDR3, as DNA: TGTGCCAGCAGTTTAGTGGGACAGGGGGCAGGCGGCTACACCTTC. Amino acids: CASSLVGQGAGGYTF.

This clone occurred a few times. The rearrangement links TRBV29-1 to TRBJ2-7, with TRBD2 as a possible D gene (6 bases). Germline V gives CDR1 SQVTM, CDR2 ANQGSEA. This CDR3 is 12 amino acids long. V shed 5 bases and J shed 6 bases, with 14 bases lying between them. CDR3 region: CSVRLDSAEQYF. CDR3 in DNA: TGCAGCGTTCGACTAGACTCAGCCGAGCAGTACTTC.

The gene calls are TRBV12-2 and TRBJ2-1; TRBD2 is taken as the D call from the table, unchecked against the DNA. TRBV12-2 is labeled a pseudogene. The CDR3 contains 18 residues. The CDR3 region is CASRLAKGTSVDYNEQFF. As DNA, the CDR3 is TGTGCAAGTCGCTTAGCGAAAGGTACTAGCGTAGACTACAATGAGCAGTTCTTC.

Here the CDR3 DNA reads TGCAGCGGCGGACTAGCGGGAGGGACCCAGTACTTC. Its translation is CSGGLAGGTQYF. The chain recombines TRBV29-1 with TRBJ2-5; 14 bases are shared with TRBD2. CDR3 size: 12 residues. Germline CDR1 and CDR2: SQVTM and ANQGSEA. Unmatched junction bases numbered 2, after V lost 7 bases and J lost 7 bases.

The CDR3 reads CAISADRGSPYEQYF. CDR3 nucleotide sequence: TGTGCCATCAGTGCGGACAGGGGAAGTCCGTACGAGCAGTACTTC. This chain uses TRBV10-3 with TRBJ2-7; TRBD1 matches 9 bases. The CDR3 contains 15 residues. CDR1 and CDR2 from the germline V gene are ENHRY and SYGVKD. J was trimmed by 4 bases and V by 4 bases; bases with no gene match: 8.

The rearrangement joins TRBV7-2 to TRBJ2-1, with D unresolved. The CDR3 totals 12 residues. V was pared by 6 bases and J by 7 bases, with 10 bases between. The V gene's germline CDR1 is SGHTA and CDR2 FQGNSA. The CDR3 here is CASRTRWNEQFF. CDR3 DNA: TGTGCCAGCAGAACCAGGTGGAATGAGCAGTTCTTC. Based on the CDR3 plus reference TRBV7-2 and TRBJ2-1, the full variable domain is GAGVSQSPSNKVTEKGKDVELRCDPISGHTALYWYRQSLGQGLEFLIYFQGNSAPDKSGLPSDRFSAERTGGSVSTLTIQRTQQEDSAVYLCASRTRWNEQFFGPGTRLTVL.

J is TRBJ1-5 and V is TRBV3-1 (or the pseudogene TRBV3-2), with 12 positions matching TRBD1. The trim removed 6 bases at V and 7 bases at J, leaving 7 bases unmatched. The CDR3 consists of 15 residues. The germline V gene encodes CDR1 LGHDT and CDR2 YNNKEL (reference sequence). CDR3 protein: CASSHGTGGRQPQHF. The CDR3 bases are TGTGCCAGCAGTCACGGGACAGGGGGCCGGCAGCCCCAGCATTTT.

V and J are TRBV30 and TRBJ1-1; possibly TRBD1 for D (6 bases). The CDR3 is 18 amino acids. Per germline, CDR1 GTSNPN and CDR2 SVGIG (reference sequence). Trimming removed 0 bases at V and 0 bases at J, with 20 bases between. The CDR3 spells CAWSVPARRGAVNTEAFF. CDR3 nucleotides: TGTGCCTGGAGTGTACCGGCAAGACGGGGGGCTGTGAACACTGAAGCTTTCTTT.

CDR3 protein: CASSSRGGESYNEQFF. DNA of the CDR3: TGTGCCAGCAGTTCCCGTGGGGGGGAATCTTACAATGAGCAGTTCTTC. The chain has TRBV6-5 and TRBJ2-1; TRBD2 matches 7 bases. Germline V gives CDR1 MNHEY, CDR2 SVGAGI. The V gene end was trimmed by 4 bases and the J gene end by 4 bases; junction bases not matched to a gene: 10. This CDR3 comprises 16 residues.

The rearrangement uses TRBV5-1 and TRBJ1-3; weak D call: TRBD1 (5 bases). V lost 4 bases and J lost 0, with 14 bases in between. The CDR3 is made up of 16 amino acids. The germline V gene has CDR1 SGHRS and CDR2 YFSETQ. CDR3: CASSGGDWSSGNTIYF. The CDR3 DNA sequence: TGCGCCAGCAGCGGGGGGGACTGGAGCTCTGGAAACACCATATATTTT.

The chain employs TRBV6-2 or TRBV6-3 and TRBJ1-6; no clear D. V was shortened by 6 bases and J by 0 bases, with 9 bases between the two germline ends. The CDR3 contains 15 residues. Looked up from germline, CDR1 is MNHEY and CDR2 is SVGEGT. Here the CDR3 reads CASSMRHSYNSPLHF. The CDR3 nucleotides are TGTGCCAGCAGCATGAGACACTCCTATAATTCACCCCTCCACTTT.

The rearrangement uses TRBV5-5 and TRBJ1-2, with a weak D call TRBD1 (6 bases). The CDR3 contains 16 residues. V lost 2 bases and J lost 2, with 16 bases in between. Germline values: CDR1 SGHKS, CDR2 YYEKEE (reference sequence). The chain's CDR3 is CASSFPTTGSNYGYTF. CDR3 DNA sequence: TGTGCCAGCAGCTTTCCTACAACAGGGTCCAACTATGGCTACACCTTC.

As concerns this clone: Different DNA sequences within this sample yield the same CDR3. The CDR3 sequence is CASSDPTGFSGNTIYF. The CDR3 DNA is TGTGCCAGCAGTGACCCTACAGGCTTCTCTGGAAACACCATATATTTT. This chain links TRBV2 with TRBJ1-3; maybe TRBD1 (5 bases). Germline V gene lookup returns CDR1 SNHLY and CDR2 FYNNEI. CDR3 length equals 16 residues. Trimming took off 3 bases at V and 0 bases at J, with 12 bases between the two ends. The entire variable domain, with the rest obtained from reference TRBV2 and TRBJ1-3, is as follows: EPEVTQTPSHQVTQMGQEVILRCVPISNHLYFYWYRQILGQKVEFLVSFYNNEISEKSEIFDDQFSVERPDGSNFTLKIRSTKLEDSAMYFCASSDPTGFSGNTIYFGEGSWLTVV.

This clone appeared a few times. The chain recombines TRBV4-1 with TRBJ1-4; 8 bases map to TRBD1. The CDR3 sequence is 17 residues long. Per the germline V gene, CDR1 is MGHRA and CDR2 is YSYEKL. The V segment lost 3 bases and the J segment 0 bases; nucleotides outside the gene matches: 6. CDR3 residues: CASSQTRRGPTNEKLFF. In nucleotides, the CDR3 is TGCGCCAGCAGCCAGACCCGCAGGGGGCCAACTAATGAAAAACTGTTTTTT.

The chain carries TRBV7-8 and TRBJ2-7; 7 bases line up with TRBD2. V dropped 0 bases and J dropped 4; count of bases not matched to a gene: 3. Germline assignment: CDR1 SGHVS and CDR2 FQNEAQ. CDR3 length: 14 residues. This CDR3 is CASSLAGGSYEQYF. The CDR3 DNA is TGTGCCAGCAGCTTAGCGGGAGGGAGTTACGAGCAGTACTTC. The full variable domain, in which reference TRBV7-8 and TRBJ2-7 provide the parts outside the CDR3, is GAGVSQSPRYKVAKRGQDVALRCDPISGHVSLFWYQQALGQGPEFLTYFQNEAQLDKSGLPSDRFFAERPEGSVSTLKIQRTQQEDSAVYLCASSLAGGSYEQYFGPGTRLTVT.

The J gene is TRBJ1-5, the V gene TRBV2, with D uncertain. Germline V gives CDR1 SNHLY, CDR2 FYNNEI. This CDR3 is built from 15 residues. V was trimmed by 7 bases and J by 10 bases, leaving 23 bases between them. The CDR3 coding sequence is TGTGCCAGCAAACTCATTATGGGCGATTCGGTACCCCAGCATTTT. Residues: CASKLIMGDSVPQHF. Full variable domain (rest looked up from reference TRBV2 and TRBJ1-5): EPEVTQTPSHQVTQMGQEVILRCVPISNHLYFYWYRQILGQKVEFLVSFYNNEISEKSEIFDDQFSVERPDGSNFTLKIRSTKLEDSAMYFCASKLIMGDSVPQHFGDGTRLSIL.

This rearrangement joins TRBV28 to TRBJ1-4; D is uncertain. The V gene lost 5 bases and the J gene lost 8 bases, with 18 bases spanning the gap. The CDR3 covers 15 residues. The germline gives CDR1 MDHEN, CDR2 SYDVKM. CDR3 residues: CASSRRRGFGEKLFF. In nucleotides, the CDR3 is TGTGCCAGCAGTCGCAGGAGAGGGTTTGGGGAAAAACTGTTTTTT.

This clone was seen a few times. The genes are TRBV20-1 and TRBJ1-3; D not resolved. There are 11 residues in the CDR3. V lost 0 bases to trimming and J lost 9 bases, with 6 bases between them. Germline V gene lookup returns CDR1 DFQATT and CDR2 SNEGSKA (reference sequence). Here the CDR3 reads CSAREQLTIYF. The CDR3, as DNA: TGCAGTGCTAGAGAACAGCTCACCATATATTTT.

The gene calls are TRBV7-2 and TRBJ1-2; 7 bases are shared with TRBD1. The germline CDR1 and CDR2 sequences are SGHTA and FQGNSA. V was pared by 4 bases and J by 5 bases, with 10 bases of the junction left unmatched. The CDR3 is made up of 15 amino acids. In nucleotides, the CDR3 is TGTGCCAGCAGCTCCAGGGTCCAGGGGGTTTATGGCTACACCTTC. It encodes CASSSRVQGVYGYTF.

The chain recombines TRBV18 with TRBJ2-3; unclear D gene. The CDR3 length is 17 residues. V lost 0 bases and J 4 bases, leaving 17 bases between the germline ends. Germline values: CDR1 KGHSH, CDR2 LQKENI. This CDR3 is CASSPPSVLVLADTQYF. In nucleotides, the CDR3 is TGTGCCAGCTCACCACCGTCGGTGCTTGTCCTTGCAGATACGCAGTATTTT.

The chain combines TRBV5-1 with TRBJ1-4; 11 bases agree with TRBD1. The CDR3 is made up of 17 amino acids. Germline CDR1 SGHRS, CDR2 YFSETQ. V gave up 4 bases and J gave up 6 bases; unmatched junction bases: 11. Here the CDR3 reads CASSHRGQGGADEKLFF. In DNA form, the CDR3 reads TGCGCCAGCAGCCACCGGGGACAGGGGGGAGCGGATGAAAAACTGTTTTTT.

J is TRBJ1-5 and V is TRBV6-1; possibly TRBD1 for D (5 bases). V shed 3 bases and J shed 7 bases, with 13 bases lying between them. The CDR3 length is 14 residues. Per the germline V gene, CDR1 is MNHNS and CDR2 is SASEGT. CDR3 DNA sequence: TGTGCCAGCAGTGAGGTCATCACAGGACAGCCCCAGCATTTT. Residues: CASSEVITGQPQHF.

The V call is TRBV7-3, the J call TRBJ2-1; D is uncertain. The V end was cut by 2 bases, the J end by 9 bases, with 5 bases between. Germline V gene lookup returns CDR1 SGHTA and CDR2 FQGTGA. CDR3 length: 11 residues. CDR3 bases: TGTGCCAGCAGCTTAGGAGCTGAGCAGTTCTTC. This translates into CASSLGAEQFF.